The 5 T cell receptor beta chains below all came from one sample that was sequenced in a study of siplizumab effects on memory and regulatory T cells. Generated by immunoSEQ multiplex PCR, the TCRdb table keeps only in-frame clones and is missing some. The sample shows some 46,000 clones, about 93% of them seen only once. Sequenced sample: CD8+ T cells sorted from blood. These receptors were obtained from a human donor in good health.

This sequence joins TRBV28 and TRBJ1-2; tentatively, D is TRBD1 (5 bases). CDR1 is MDHEN, CDR2 SYDVKM, per germline. The ends were cut back, 4 bases at V and 6 bases at J, with 15 bases in the middle. This CDR3 is 14 amino acids long. CDR3 amino acids: CASSWGLLRNGYTF. The CDR3 DNA reads TGTGCCAGCAGTTGGGGCCTCCTTAGGAATGGCTACACCTTC.

This rearrangement joins TRBV25-1 to TRBJ2-2, with D unclear. Trimming removed 6 bases from V and 0 bases from J, with 8 bases in between. CDR3 size: 14 residues. The V gene's germline CDR1 is MGHDK and CDR2 SYGVNS. CDR3 amino acids: CASRWGSNTGELFF. The CDR3 DNA is TGTGCCAGCAGATGGGGATCGAACACCGGGGAGCTGTTTTTT.

This chain uses TRBV27 with TRBJ2-7; either TRBD1 or TRBD2 may fit D (5 bases each). Looked up from germline, CDR1 is MNHEY and CDR2 is SMNVEV (reference sequence). The CDR3 extends over 14 amino acids. Trimming took 5 bases from V and 3 from J, leaving 14 bases between them. The CDR3 nucleotides are TGTGCCAGCAGTACCCGGGACCGGAACTACGAGCAGTACTTC. Translating gives CASSTRDRNYEQYF.

The V gene is TRBV19, the J gene TRBJ2-1; D gene unclear. V lost 4 bases to trimming and J lost 0 bases, with 19 bases between them. The CDR3 runs to 18 residues. CDR1 is LNHDA and CDR2 is SQIVND in the germline V gene (reference sequence). The chain's CDR3 is CASSTGPLEGFSYNEQFF. The CDR3 DNA sequence: TGTGCCAGTAGTACCGGGCCCCTCGAAGGGTTCTCCTACAATGAGCAGTTCTTC.

This clone has a handful of counts. This chain uses TRBV6-4 with TRBJ1-5; tentative D call: TRBD1 (6 bases). Trimming left V 2 bases short and J 4 bases short, with 15 bases between. Germline V CDR1 and CDR2: MRHNA, SNTAGT. This CDR3 comprises 16 residues. CDR3 nucleotide sequence: TGTGCCAGCAGTGACAGGGGGACAAAGGAGAATCAGCCCCAGCATTTT. As protein: CASSDRGTKENQPQHF.